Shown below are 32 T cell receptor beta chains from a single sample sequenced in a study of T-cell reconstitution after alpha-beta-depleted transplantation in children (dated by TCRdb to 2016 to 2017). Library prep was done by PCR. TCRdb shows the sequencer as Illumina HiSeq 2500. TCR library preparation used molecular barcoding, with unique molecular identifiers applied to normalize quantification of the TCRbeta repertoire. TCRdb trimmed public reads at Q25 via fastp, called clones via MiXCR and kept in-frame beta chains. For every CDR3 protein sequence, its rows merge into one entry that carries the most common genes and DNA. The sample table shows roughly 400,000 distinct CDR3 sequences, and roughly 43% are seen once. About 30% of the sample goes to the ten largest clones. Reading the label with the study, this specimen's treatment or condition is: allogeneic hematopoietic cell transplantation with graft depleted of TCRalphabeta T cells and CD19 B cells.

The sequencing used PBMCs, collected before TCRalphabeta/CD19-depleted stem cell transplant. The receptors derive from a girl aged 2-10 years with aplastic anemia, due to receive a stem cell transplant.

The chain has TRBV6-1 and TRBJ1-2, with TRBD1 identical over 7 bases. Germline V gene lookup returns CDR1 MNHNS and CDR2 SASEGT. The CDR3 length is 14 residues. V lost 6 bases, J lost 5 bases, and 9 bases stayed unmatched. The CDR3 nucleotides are TGTGCCAGCAGCAAAACAGGGGAAGGGTATGGCTACACCTTC. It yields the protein CASSKTGEGYGYTF.

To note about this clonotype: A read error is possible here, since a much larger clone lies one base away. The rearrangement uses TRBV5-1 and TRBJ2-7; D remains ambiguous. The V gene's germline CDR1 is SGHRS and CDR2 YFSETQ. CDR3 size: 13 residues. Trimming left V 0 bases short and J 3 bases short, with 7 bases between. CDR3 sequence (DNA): TGCGCCAGCAGCTTGGAACGGGTCTACGAGCAGTACTTC. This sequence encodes CASSLERVYEQYF.

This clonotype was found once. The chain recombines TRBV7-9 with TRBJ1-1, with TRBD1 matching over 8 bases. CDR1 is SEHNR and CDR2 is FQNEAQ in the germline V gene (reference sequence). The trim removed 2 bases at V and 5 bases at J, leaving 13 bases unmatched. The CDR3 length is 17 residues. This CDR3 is CASSLFPKDREGTEAFF. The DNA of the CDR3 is TGTGCCAGCAGCTTATTCCCAAAGGACAGGGAAGGGACTGAAGCTTTCTTT.

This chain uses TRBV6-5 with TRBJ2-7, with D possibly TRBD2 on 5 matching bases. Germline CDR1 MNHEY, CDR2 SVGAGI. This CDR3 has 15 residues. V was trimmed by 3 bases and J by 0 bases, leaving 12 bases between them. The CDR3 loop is CASSYKRRSSYEQYF. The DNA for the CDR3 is TGTGCCAGCAGTTATAAGCGGAGGAGCTCCTACGAGCAGTACTTC.

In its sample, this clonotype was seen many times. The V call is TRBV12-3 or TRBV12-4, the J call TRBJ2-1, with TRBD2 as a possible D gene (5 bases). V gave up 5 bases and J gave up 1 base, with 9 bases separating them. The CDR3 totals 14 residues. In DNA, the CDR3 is TGTGCCAGCAGTCTTCCGGGATCCTACAATGAGCAGTTCTTC. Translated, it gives CASSLPGSYNEQFF.

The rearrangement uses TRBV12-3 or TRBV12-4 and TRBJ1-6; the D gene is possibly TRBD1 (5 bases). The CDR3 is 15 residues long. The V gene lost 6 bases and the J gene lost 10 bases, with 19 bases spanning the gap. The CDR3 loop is CASSPRQGVGSPLHF. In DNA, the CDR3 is TGTGCCAGCAGCCCGAGGCAGGGAGTGGGCTCACCCCTCCACTTT.

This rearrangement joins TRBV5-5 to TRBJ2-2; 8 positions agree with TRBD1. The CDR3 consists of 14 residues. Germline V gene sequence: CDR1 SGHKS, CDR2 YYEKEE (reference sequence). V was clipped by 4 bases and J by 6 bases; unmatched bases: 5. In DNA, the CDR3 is TGTGCCAGCAGCCCATCGACAGGGGCCGGGGAGCTGTTTTTT. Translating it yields CASSPSTGAGELFF. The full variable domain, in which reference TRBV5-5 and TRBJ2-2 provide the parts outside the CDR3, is DAGVTQSPTHLIKTRGQQVTLRCSPISGHKSVSWYQQVLGQGPQFIFQYYEKEERGRGNFPDRFSARQFPNYSSELNVNALLLGDSALYLCASSPSTGAGELFFGEGSRLTVL.

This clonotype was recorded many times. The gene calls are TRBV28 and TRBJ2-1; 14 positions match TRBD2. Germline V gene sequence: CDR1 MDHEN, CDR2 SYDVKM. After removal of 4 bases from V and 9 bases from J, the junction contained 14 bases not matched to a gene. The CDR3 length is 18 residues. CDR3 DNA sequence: TGTGCCAGCAGTTCCCCCCAGGGACTAGCGGGAGAAAAACCTGAGCAGTTCTTC. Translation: CASSSPQGLAGEKPEQFF.

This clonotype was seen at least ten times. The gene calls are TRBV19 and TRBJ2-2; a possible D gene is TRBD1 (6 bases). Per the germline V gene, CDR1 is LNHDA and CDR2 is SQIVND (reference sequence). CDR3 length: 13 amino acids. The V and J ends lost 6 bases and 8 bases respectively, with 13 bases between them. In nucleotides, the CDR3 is TGTGCCAGTAGCCAGGGGATGGTAGGGGAGCTGTTTTTT. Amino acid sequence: CASSQGMVGELFF.

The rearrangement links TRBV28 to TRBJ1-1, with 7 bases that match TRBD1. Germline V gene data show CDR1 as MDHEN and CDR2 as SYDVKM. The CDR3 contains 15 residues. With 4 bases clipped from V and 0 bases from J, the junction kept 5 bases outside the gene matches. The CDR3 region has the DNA TGTGCCAGCAGTTCGCCGGGACAGATGAACACTGAAGCTTTCTTT. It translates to CASSSPGQMNTEAFF.

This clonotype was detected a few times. The CDR3 nucleotides read TGCGCCAGCAGCTTGGGACATGGGACTAGCGGGAGCGGGCAGTACTTC. Its protein product is CASSLGHGTSGSGQYF. V usage is TRBV5-1 and J usage is TRBJ2-7; 14 nucleotides align to TRBD2. J gave up 9 bases and V 0 bases, and 8 bases lay outside the gene matches. CDR1 SGHRS and CDR2 YFSETQ come from the germline V gene. The CDR3 length is 16 residues. The full variable domain, in which reference TRBV5-1 and TRBJ2-7 provide the parts outside the CDR3, is KAGVTQTPRYLIKTRGQQVTLSCSPISGHRSVSWYQQTPGQGLQFLFEYFSETQRNKGNFPGRFSGRQFSNSRSEMNVSTLELGDSALYLCASSLGHGTSGSGQYFGPGTRLTVT.

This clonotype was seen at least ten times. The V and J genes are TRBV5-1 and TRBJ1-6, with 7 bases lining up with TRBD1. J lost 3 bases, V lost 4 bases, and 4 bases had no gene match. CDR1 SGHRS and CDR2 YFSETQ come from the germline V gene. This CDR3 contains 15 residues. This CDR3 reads CASSNRDSYNSPLHF. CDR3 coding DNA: TGCGCCAGCAGCAACCGGGACAGCTATAATTCACCCCTCCACTTT.

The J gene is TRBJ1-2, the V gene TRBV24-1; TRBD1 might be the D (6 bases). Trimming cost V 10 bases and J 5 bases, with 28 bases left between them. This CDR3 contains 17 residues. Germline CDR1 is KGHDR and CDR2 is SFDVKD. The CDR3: CATSIGDTRGNGYGYTF. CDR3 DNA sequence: TGTGCCACTAGCATCGGGGACACACGCGGGAACGGGTATGGCTACACCTTC.

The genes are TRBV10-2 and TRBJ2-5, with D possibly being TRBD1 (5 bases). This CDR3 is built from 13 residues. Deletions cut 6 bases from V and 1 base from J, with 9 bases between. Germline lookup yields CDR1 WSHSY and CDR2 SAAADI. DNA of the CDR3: TGCGCCAGCAGGCAGACAGTCCAAGAGACCCAGTACTTC. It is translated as CASRQTVQETQYF.

The CDR3 loop reads CASSSNQGASSYEQYF. CDR3 in DNA: TGTGCCAGCAGTTCGAATCAGGGGGCAAGCTCCTACGAGCAGTACTTC. The chain recombines TRBV27 with TRBJ2-7; 8 bases align to TRBD1. The CDR3 sequence is 16 residues long. Germline lookup yields CDR1 MNHEY and CDR2 SMNVEV (reference sequence). After removal of 4 bases from V and 0 bases from J, the junction contained 8 bases not matched to a gene.

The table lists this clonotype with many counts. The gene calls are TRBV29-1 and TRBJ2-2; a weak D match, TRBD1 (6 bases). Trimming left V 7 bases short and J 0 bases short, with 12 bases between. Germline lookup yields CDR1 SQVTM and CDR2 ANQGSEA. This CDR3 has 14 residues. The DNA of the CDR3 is TGCAGCGCTGGACAGATCTCGAACACCGGGGAGCTGTTTTTT. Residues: CSAGQISNTGELFF.

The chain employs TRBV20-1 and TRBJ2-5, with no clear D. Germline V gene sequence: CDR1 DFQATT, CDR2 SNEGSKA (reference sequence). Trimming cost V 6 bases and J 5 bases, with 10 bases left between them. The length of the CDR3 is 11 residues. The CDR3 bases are TGCAGTGCCACTGGGATGGAGACCCAGTACTTC. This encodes CSATGMETQYF.

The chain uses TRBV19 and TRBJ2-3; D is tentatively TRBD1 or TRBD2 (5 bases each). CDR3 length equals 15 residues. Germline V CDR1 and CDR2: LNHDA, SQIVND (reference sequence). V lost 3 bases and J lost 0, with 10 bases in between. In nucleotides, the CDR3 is TGTGCCAGTAGTATGGGACGGGTGAGCACAGATACGCAGTATTTT. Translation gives CASSMGRVSTDTQYF.

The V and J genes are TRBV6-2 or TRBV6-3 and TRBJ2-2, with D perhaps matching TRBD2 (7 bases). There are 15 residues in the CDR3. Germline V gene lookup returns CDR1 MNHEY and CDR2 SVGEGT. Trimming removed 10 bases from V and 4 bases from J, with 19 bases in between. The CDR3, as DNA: TGTGCCACCACCCTAAGGGGGGGCCTCACCGGGGAGCTGTTTTTT. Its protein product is CATTLRGGLTGELFF.

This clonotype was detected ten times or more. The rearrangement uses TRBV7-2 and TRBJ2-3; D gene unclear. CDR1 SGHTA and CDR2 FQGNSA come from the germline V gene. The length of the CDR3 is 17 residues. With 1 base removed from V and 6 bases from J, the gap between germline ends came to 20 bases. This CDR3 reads CASSLGARFPWFDTQYF. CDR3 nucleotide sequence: TGTGCCAGCAGCTTAGGGGCTAGGTTCCCCTGGTTTGATACGCAGTATTTT. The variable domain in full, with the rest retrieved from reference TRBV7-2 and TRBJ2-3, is GAGVSQSPSNKVTEKGKDVELRCDPISGHTALYWYRQSLGQGLEFLIYFQGNSAPDKSGLPSDRFSAERTGGSVSTLTIQRTQQEDSAVYLCASSLGARFPWFDTQYFGPGTRLTVL.

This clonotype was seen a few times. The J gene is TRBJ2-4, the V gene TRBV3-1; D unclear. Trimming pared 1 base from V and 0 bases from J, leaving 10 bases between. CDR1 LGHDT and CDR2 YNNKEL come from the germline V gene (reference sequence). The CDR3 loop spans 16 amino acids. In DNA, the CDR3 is TGTGCCAGCAGCCAAGGGCCTCTTCTAGCCAAAAACATTCAGTACTTC. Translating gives CASSQGPLLAKNIQYF.

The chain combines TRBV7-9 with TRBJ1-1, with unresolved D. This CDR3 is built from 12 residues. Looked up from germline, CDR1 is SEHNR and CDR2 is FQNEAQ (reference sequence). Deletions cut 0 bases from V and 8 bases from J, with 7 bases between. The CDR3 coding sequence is TGTGCCAGCAGCTTAGCGCTCCCGGAAGCTTTCTTT. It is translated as CASSLALPEAFF.

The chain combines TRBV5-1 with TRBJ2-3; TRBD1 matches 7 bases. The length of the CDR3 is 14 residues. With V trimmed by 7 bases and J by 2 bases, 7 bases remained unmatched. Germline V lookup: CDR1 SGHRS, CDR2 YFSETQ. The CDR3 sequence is CASGAGQATDTQYF. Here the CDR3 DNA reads TGCGCCAGCGGCGCCGGACAGGCCACAGATACGCAGTATTTT. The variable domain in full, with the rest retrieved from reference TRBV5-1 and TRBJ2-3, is KAGVTQTPRYLIKTRGQQVTLSCSPISGHRSVSWYQQTPGQGLQFLFEYFSETQRNKGNFPGRFSGRQFSNSRSEMNVSTLELGDSALYLCASGAGQATDTQYFGPGTRLTVL.

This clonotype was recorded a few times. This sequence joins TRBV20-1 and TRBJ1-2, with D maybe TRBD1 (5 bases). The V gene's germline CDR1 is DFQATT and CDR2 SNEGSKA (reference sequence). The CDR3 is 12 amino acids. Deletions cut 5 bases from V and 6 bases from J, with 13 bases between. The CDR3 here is CSAPLRGDGYTF. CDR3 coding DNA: TGCAGTGCTCCTCTGCGGGGCGATGGCTACACCTTC.

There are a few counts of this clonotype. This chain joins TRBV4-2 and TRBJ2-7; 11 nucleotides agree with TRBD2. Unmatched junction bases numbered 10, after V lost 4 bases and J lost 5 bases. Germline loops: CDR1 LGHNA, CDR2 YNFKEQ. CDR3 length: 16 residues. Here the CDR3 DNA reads TGTGCCAGCAGCCCCCGAAGTACTAGCGGGAGCGACGAGCAGTACTTC. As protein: CASSPRSTSGSDEQYF.

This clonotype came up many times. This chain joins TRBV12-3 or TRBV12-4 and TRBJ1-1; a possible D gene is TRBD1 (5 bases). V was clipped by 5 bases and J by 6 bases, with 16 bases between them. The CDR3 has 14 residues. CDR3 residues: CASSAGTGNPEAFF. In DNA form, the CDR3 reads TGTGCCAGCAGTGCGGGTACAGGTAACCCTGAAGCTTTCTTT.

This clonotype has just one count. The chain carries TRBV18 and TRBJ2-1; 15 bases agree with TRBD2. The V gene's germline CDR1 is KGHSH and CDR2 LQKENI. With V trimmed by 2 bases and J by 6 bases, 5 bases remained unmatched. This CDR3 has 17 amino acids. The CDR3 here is CASSPGTSGRTGNEQFF. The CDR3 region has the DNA TGTGCCAGCTCACCAGGGACTAGCGGGAGGACGGGCAATGAGCAGTTCTTC.

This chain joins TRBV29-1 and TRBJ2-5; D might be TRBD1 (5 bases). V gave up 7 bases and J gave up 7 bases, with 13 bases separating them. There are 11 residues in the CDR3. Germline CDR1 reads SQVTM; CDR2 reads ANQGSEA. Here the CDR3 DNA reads TGCAGCGCAGCAGGGTGGGGGACCCAGTACTTC. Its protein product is CSAAGWGTQYF.

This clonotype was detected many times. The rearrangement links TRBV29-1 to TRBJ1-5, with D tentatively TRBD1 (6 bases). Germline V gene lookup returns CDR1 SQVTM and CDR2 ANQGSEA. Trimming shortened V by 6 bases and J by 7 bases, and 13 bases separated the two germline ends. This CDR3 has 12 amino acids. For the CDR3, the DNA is TGCAGCGTCCAACAGGGCGGCCAGCCCCAGCATTTT. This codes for CSVQQGGQPQHF.

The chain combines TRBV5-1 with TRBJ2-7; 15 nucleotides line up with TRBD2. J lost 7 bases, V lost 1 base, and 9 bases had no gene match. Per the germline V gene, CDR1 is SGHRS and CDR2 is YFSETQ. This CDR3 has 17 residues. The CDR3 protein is CASSLSTRTSGRGEQYF. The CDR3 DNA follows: TGCGCCAGCAGCTTGTCTACACGGACTAGCGGGAGGGGAGAGCAGTACTTC.

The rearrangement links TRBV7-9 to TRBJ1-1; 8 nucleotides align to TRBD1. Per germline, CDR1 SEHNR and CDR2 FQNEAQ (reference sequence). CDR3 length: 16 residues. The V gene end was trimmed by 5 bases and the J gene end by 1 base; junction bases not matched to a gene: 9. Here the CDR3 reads CASSPHLGTGNTEAFF. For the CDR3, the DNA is TGTGCCAGCAGCCCCCACCTAGGGACAGGGAACACTGAAGCTTTCTTT.

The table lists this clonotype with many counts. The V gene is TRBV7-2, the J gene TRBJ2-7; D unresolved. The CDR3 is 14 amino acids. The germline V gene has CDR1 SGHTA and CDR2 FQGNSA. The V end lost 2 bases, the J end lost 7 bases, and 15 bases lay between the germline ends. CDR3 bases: TGTGCCAGCAGCTTAAGTACAGCCCTAGGGGAGCAGTACTTC. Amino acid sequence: CASSLSTALGEQYF.